This TCR beta chain was captured in a study of cytomegalovirus exposure and HLA in healthy donors. V was trimmed by 10 bases and J by 7 bases, leaving 19 bases between them. The CDR3 is 14 residues long. Germline V lookup: CDR1 SNHLY, CDR2 FYNNEI. This clone was seen a single time. In the PCR, 60 Vbeta and 13 Jbeta primers were used. Assay: immunoSEQ multiplex PCR; the TCRdb copy retains only in-frame clones and omits some. The profile covers approximately 110,000 clones, with more than 75% appearing a single time and about 3.5% taken by the ten largest. Material: PBMCs. This chain uses TRBV2 with TRBJ1-4; D possibly corresponds to TRBD1 (5 bases). This clonotype originated in a man aged 35 to 55 in good health and CMV-seronegative. The DNA of the CDR3 is TGTGCCACTCGCCAAAGGGGATTAGGTGAAAAACTGTTTTTT. This encodes CATRQRGLGEKLFF.